What follows is one TCR beta chain and its context. Its antigen remains unknown. These data come from a study of cytomegalovirus exposure and HLA in healthy donors. Study results and caveats: Most of the CMV-associated TCR beta chains (in a later analysis) appeared to be HLA-restricted. Only CMV serostatus was available as immune exposure information. Per a later analysis, HLA-associated TCR beta chains showed more clonal expansion than other, equally common TCR beta chains. The HLA-A and HLA-B alleles of most subjects were reportedly predicted accurately from TCR beta sequences.

PCR amplification relied on 60 Vbeta primers (plus 13 Jbeta primers). This table comes from immunoSEQ multiplex PCR, and its TCRdb copy is limited to in-frame clones, with some not included. There are about 190,000 clones in the sample; roughly 77% occur only once, and approximately 4.6% lies in the top ten. The CDR3 consists of 14 residues. Per germline, CDR1 SGHTA and CDR2 FQGTGA. With V trimmed by 3 bases and J by 1 base, 2 bases remained unmatched. Sequenced sample: PBMCs. The clonotype comes from a man aged 25-40 years in good health and CMV-seropositive. This chain connects TRBV7-3 to TRBJ1-1; 7 bases map to TRBD1. This chain's CDR3 is CASSLSGGNTEAFF. CDR3 sequence (DNA): TGTGCCAGCAGCTTGTCAGGGGGGAACACTGAAGCTTTCTTT.